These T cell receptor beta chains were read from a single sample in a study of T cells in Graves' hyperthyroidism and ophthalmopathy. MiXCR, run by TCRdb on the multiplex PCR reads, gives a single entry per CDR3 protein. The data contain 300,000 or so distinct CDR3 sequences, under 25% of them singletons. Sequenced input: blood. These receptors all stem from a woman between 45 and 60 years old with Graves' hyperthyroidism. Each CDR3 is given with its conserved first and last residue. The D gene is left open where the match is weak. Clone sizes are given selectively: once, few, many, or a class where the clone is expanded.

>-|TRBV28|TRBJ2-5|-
TGTGCCAGCAGTTTAGAAGTTGGAGGAGTGACTCCAGTTGGGGAGACCCAGTACTTC
CASSLEVGGVTPVGETQYF
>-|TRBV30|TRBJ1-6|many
TGTGCCTGGAGTGTAACTGGGGCAAATTCACCCCTCCACTTT
CAWSVTGANSPLHF
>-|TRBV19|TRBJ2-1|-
TGTGCCAGTAGTATTGGGCGTGGGCAGGCCGGGGACAATGAGCAGTTCTTC
CASSIGRGQAGDNEQFF
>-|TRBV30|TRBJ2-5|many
TGTGCCTGGAGTGTAGGTTCCAGCCAGGCAGAGACCCAGTACTTC
CAWSVGSSQAETQYF
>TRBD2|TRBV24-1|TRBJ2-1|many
TGTGCCATTATACGGTCTAGCGGAGCATACAATGAGCAGTTCTTC
CAIIRSSGAYNEQFF
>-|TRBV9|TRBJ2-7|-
TGTGCCAGCAGCCCCGGCGGACCAAACTACGAGCAGTACTTC
CASSPGGPNYEQYF
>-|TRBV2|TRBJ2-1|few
TGTGCCAGCTGTGCCCGAATCTACAATGAGCAGTTCTTC
CASCARIYNEQFF
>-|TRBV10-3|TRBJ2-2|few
TGTGCCATCAGTGAGGGTCTGGAAACCGGGGAGCTGTTTTTT
CAISEGLETGELFF
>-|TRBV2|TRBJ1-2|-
TGTGCCAGCAGCTTCGTCTCGGCGGGTAACTATGGCTACACCTTC
CASSFVSAGNYGYTF
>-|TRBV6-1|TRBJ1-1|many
TGTGCCAGCAGTGAAATTCTTGGCACATCTGAAGCTTTCTTT
CASSEILGTSEAFF
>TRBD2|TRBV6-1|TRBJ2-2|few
TGTGCCAGCAGTAGGACTAGCGGGGGAGCCGGGGAGCTGTTTTTT
CASSRTSGGAGELFF
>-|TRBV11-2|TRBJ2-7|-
TGTGCCAGCGGAAATTCCTACGAGCAGTACTTC
CASGNSYEQYF
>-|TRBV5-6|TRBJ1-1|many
TGTGCCAGCAGCTTGGGGGGGCCGGGCGACACTGAAGCTTTCTTT
CASSLGGPGDTEAFF
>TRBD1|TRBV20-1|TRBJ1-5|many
TGCAGTGCTAAGCAGACAGGGGGCGGGGTGAAGCCCCAGCATTTT
CSAKQTGGGVKPQHF
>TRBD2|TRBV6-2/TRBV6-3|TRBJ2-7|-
TGTGCCAGCAGTTACTCGGCTAGCGGGGACTCCTCAGTTGACGAGCAGTACTTC
CASSYSASGDSSVDEQYF
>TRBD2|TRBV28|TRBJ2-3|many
TGTGCCAGCAGTTTGACTAGCGGGTGGGATACGCAGTATTTT
CASSLTSGWDTQYF
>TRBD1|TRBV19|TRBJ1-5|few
TGTGCCAGTAGTATCAGGGGGTTGGATGCTCAGCCCCAGCATTTT
CASSIRGLDAQPQHF
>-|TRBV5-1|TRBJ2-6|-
TGCGCCAGCAGCTTAAATGCGTGGTCTGGGGCCAACGTCCTGACTTTC
CASSLNAWSGANVLTF
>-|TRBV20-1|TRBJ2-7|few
TGCAGTGCCCGAGAGCTTTACGAGCAGTACTTC
CSARELYEQYF
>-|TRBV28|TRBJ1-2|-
TGTGCCAGCAGTTTCCCACAGGACCTACTTGTCTATGGCTACACCTTC
CASSFPQDLLVYGYTF
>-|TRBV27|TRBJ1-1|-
TGTGCCAGCAGGACGCTGGGGGAAGCTTTCTTT
CASRTLGEAFF
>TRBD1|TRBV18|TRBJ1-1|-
TGTGCCAACCGAGGTGGGACAGGCACTGAAGCTTTCTTT
CANRGGTGTEAFF
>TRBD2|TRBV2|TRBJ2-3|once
TGTGCCAGCAGCCAATTCAGGACTAGTGGTGGAGATACGCAGTATTTT
CASSQFRTSGGDTQYF
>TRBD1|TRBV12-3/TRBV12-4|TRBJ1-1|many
TGTGCCAGCAGTCCGACAGGGGGATTCACTGAAGCTTTCTTT
CASSPTGGFTEAFF
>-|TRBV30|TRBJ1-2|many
TGTGCCTGGAGTGTACCCCCGACAACGCGAGTGGGTGGCTACACCTTC
CAWSVPPTTRVGGYTF
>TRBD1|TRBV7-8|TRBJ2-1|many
TGTGCCAGCAGGGGGACAGGGGGAGTAAATGAGCAGTTCTTC
CASRGTGGVNEQFF
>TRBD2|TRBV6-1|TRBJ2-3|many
TGTGCCAGCAGTCCCCTAGCGGGGGGGCGCACAGATACGCAGTATTTT
CASSPLAGGRTDTQYF
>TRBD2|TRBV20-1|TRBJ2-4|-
TGCAGTGCTAGAGCGGGTTCTAGCGGTCTAGCCAAAAACATTCAGTACTTC
CSARAGSSGLAKNIQYF
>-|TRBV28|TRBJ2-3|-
TGTGCCAGCAGTTTGGGGGGACAGTTGGCAGATACGCAGTATTTT
CASSLGGQLADTQYF
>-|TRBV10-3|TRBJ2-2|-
TGTGCCATCAGTGAGGGGCGAGCGAACACCGGGGAGCCGTTTTTT
CAISEGRANTGEPFF
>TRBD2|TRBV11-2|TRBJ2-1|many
TGTGCCAGCAGCTTCGGCGGGGGGGCCTACAATGAGCAGTTCTTC
CASSFGGGAYNEQFF
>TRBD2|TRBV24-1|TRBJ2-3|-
TGTGCCACCGGAGCGGGGTTGGGTACAGATACGCAGTATTTT
CATGAGLGTDTQYF
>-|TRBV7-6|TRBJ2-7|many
TGTGCCAGCAGCTTAGCCGAGGGATCCTACGAGCAGTACTTC
CASSLAEGSYEQYF
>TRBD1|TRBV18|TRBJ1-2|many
TGTGCCAGCTCACCTCAGGGGACAGCCTATGGCTACACCTTC
CASSPQGTAYGYTF
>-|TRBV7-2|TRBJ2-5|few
TGTGCCAGCAGCCCGAACGTGGGGCGACTCGAGACCCAGTACTTC
CASSPNVGRLETQYF
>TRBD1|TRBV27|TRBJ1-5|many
TGTGCCAGCAGTCTAGGGACAGATCAGCCCCAGCATTTT
CASSLGTDQPQHF
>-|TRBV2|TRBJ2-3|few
TGTGCCAGCAGTTTGTGGTTCTCCTCTTCTAGCACAGATACGCAGTATTTT
CASSLWFSSSSTDTQYF
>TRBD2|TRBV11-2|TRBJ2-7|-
TGTGCCAGCAACTTCGCGGGAGGCCCTTCCTACGAACAGTACTTC
CASNFAGGPSYEQYF
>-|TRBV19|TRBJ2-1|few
TGTGCCAGTAGTGTTAAGCCCGGGGGTGAGCAGTTCTTC
CASSVKPGGEQFF
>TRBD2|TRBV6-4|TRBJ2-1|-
TGTGCCAGCAGTGGCATAGCGGGGGGGCCGATCAATGAGCAGTTCTTC
CASSGIAGGPINEQFF
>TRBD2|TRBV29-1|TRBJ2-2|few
TGCAGCGTTACCGGGACTAGCGGGAGGACCGGGGAGCTGTTTTTT
CSVTGTSGRTGELFF
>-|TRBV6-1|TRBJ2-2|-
TGTGCCACCTCTTTACGGGGCACCGGGGAGCTGTTTTTT
CATSLRGTGELFF
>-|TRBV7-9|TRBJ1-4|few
TGTGCCAGCAGCCCGAGGGGGGATCGTGAAAAACTGTTTTTT
CASSPRGDREKLFF
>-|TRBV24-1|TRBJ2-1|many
TGTGCCACCAGTGATTCTCTAGGGGGGATGAATTACAATGAGCAGTTCTTC
CATSDSLGGMNYNEQFF
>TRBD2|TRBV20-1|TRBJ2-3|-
TGCAGTGCTGAGAATCCGGGACTAGCGGGAGGCCCCACAGATACGCAGTATTTT
CSAENPGLAGGPTDTQYF
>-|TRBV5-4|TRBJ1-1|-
TGTGCCAGCAGCTTTCATGAATCTGAAGCTTTCTTT
CASSFHESEAFF
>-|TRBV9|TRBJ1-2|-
TGTGCCAGCAGCGTAATGGATTACCCCCCTAACTATGGCTACACCTTC
CASSVMDYPPNYGYTF
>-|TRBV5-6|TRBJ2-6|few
TGTGCCAGCAGCTTTTCTCGACTATCTGGGGCCAACGTCCTGACTTTC
CASSFSRLSGANVLTF
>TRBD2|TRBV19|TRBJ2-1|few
TGTGCCAGTACCCCGGGGGGGAGCTACAATGAGCAGTTCTTC
CASTPGGSYNEQFF
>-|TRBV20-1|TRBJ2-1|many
TGCAGTGCCTCGACTAGAAAGAACTCCTACAATGAGCAGTTCTTC
CSASTRKNSYNEQFF
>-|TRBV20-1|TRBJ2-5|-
TGCAGTGCTAGTATGGGGGGAGGCCGGAAGACCCAGTACTTC
CSASMGGGRKTQYF
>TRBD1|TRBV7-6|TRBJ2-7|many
TGTGCCAGCAGCTTCCGACAGGGCGGACCCTACGAGCAGTACTTC
CASSFRQGGPYEQYF
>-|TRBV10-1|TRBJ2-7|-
TGCGCCAGCAGTGAGTCCTCGCAGGGGCCTTACGAGCAGTACTTC
CASSESSQGPYEQYF
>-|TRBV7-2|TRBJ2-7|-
TGTGCCAGCAGCGCCCAGCGGGCGGCTTCCTACGAGCAGTACTTC
CASSAQRAASYEQYF
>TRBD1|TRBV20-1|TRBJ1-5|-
TGCAGTGCTAGAGACCTGGACAGGGGGGCCGATCAGCCCCAGCATTTT
CSARDLDRGADQPQHF
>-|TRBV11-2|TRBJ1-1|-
TGTGCCAGCAGCGCCCAGGGTGACACTGAAGCTTTCTTT
CASSAQGDTEAFF
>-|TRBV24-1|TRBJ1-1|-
TGTGCCACCGCCAATTCGTGGGGCACTGAAGCTTTCTTT
CATANSWGTEAFF
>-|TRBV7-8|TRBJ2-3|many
TGTGCCAGCAGCTTGACTTCAGATACGCAGTATTTT
CASSLTSDTQYF